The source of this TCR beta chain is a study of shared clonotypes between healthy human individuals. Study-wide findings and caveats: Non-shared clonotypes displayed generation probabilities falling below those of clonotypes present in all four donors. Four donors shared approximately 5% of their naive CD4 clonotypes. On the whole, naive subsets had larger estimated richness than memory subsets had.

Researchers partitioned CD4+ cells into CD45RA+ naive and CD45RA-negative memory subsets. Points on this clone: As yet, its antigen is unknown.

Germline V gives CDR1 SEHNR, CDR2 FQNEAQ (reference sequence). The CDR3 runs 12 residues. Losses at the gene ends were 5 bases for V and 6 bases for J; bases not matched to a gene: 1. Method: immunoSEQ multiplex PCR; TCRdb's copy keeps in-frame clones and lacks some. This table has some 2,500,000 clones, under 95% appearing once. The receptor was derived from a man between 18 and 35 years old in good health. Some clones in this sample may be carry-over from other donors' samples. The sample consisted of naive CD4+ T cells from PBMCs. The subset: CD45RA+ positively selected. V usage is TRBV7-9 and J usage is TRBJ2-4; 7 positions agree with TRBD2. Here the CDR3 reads CASSPGGNIQYF. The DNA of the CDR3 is TGTGCCAGCAGCCCGGGAGGAAACATTCAGTACTTC.